These 32 T cell receptor beta chains share one sample of origin, sequenced in a study of CD8+ T cells in alopecia areata listed by TCRdb under 2018. The library was obtained by the immunoSEQ multiplex PCR assay. RNA was extracted from all samples and reverse transcribed into cDNA, which served as template for TCR sequencing. This immuneACCESS table, as held by TCRdb, lists in-frame sequences with V and J called but not all clones. Of the missing ones, under half trace to an unresolved V gene in checked studies; the others have no known cause. This sample is represented by about 190,000 clones; around 60% of them were singletons. Roughly 0.71% of the sample is taken by the ten largest. Explained via the paper, the time point label denotes: 4 weeks on oral tofacitinib. The treatment or condition label of this sample denotes: oral pan-JAK inhibitor, 5-10 mg twice daily. Sequencing used CD4+ T cells sorted from blood, obtained at week 4, from a patient treated with tofacitinib. All receptors come from a human donor with alopecia areata.

The sample holds a few counts of this clone. The J gene is TRBJ2-5, the V gene TRBV5-4; D is uncertain. The CDR3 contains 14 residues. Between the trimmed V and J ends, which lost 5 bases and 2 bases, there was a span of 13 bases. Germline values: CDR1 SGHNT, CDR2 YYREEE (reference sequence). DNA of the CDR3: TGTGCCAGCAGGTCGGGTTCGCCTCAAGAGACCCAGTACTTC. Its protein product is CASRSGSPQETQYF.

This clone appeared a few times. The same CDR3 also results from other DNA sequences found in this sample. The chain joins TRBV29-1 to TRBJ2-5, with D unresolved. Germline CDR1 and CDR2: SQVTM and ANQGSEA. This CDR3 comprises 12 residues. Trimming took off 3 bases at V and 4 bases at J, with 9 bases between the two ends. CDR3 residues: CSVEVGRETQYF. DNA for the CDR3: TGCAGCGTTGAGGTGGGCAGAGAGACCCAGTACTTC.

The chain uses TRBV29-1 and TRBJ2-5; 8 bases match TRBD1. CDR3 size: 11 residues. Germline values: CDR1 SQVTM, CDR2 ANQGSEA. Trimming at V came to 8 bases and at J to 5 bases, leaving 4 bases not matched to a gene. The CDR3 spells CSTRQGETQYF. The CDR3 region has the DNA TGCAGCACCAGACAGGGGGAGACCCAGTACTTC.

This clone was detected a few times. J is TRBJ2-1 and V is TRBV18; 7 positions match TRBD1. The J segment lost 5 bases and the V segment lost 2 bases, leaving 6 bases of the junction unmatched. CDR1 KGHSH and CDR2 LQKENI come from the germline V gene. This CDR3 has 15 residues. The CDR3 nucleotides are TGTGCCAGCTCACCAAGGGACAGCAATCACAATGAGCAGTTCTTC. Translating gives CASSPRDSNHNEQFF.

Ten or more counts support this clone. V is TRBV19 and J is TRBJ2-5; 9 bases fit TRBD1. Trimming removed 9 bases from V and 7 bases from J; junction bases left unmatched: 6. Germline assignment: CDR1 LNHDA and CDR2 SQIVND (reference sequence). The CDR3 has 12 amino acids. CDR3 nucleotides: TGTGCCAGCGGGACAGGGCGTAGGACCCAGTACTTC. Translating it yields CASGTGRRTQYF.

This chain's CDR3 is CSVVGRPATRAFF. The CDR3 DNA follows: TGCAGCGTTGTGGGTAGGCCGGCAACGAGGGCTTTCTTT. The V call is TRBV29-1, the J call TRBJ1-1; no clear D. Trimming left V 4 bases short and J 11 bases short, with 20 bases between. CDR1 SQVTM and CDR2 ANQGSEA come from the germline V gene. The CDR3 sequence is 13 residues long. The full variable domain, with the rest looked up from reference TRBV29-1 and TRBJ1-1, is SAVISQKPSRDICQRGTSLTIQCQVDSQVTMMFWYRQQPGQSLTLIATANQGSEATYESGFVIDKFPISRPNLTFSTLTVSNMSPEDSSIYLCSVVGRPATRAFFGQGTRLTVV.

This clone came up a few times. V and J are TRBV29-1 and TRBJ2-7; 9 positions agree with TRBD2. The germline V gene encodes CDR1 SQVTM and CDR2 ANQGSEA. J lost 0 bases, V lost 7 bases, and 7 bases had no gene match. This CDR3 comprises 14 residues. CDR3 sequence reads: CSASSGVSSYEQYF. The CDR3 DNA reads as TGCAGCGCCTCTAGCGGGGTGAGCTCCTACGAGCAGTACTTC.

The chain is built from TRBV15 and TRBJ2-1; 9 bases are a match to TRBD2. V was pared by 8 bases and J by 6 bases, with 8 bases of the junction left unmatched. The V gene's germline CDR1 is LNHNV and CDR2 YYDKDF (reference sequence). The CDR3 length is 14 residues. In DNA, the CDR3 is TGTGCCACCGGTCGAGCGGGAGGCCGCAATGAGCAGTTCTTC. This translates into CATGRAGGRNEQFF.

This clone showed up just once. The chain couples TRBV30 to TRBJ1-5; 9 bases align to TRBD1. CDR3 length: 15 residues. Germline CDR1 and CDR2: GTSNPN and SVGIG (reference sequence). Losses at the gene ends were 1 base for V and 5 bases for J; bases not matched to a gene: 6. In DNA form, the CDR3 reads TGTGCCTGGAGTGCCGGGACAGGGTCCTATCAGCCCCAGCATTTT. It yields the protein CAWSAGTGSYQPQHF.

The rearrangement uses TRBV30 and TRBJ2-7; 7 nucleotides agree with TRBD1. The CDR3 length is 13 residues. V trimming: 8 bases; J trimming: 0 bases; junction bases outside the gene matches: 7. Per the germline V gene, CDR1 is GTSNPN and CDR2 is SVGIG (reference sequence). CDR3 DNA: TGTGCCGCTGAGGCAGGGGGCTCCTACGAGCAGTACTTC. Amino acid sequence: CAAEAGGSYEQYF. Full variable domain (rest looked up from reference TRBV30 and TRBJ2-7): SQTIHQWPATLVQPVGSPLSLECTVEGTSNPNLYWYRQAAGRGLQLLFYSVGIGQISSEVPQNLSASRPQDRQFILSSKKLLLSDSGFYLCAAEAGGSYEQYFGPGTRLTVT.

This clone was detected only a few times. Additional DNA sequences in this sample encode the identical CDR3. The chain uses TRBV29-1 and TRBJ2-5, with TRBD2 matching 8 bases. CDR1 SQVTM and CDR2 ANQGSEA come from the germline V gene. This CDR3 has 12 residues. The V segment lost 6 bases and the J segment 2 bases; nucleotides outside the gene matches: 2. CDR3 sequence: CSVSGGQETQYF. As DNA, the CDR3 is TGCAGCGTCTCGGGGGGGCAAGAGACCCAGTACTTC.

The chain recombines TRBV7-8 with TRBJ2-1; 12 bases line up with TRBD1. The V gene end was trimmed by 5 bases and the J gene end by 6 bases; junction bases not matched to a gene: 8. CDR1 and CDR2 (germline): SGHVS, FQNEAQ. The CDR3 loop spans 16 amino acids. CDR3 sequence: CASSRMGQGAGNEQFF. CDR3 coding DNA: TGTGCCAGCAGCAGAATGGGACAGGGGGCGGGCAATGAGCAGTTCTTC. Based on the CDR3 plus reference TRBV7-8 and TRBJ2-1, the full variable domain is GAGVSQSPRYKVAKRGQDVALRCDPISGHVSLFWYQQALGQGPEFLTYFQNEAQLDKSGLPSDRFFAERPEGSVSTLKIQRTQQEDSAVYLCASSRMGQGAGNEQFFGPGTRLTVL.

This chain links TRBV11-2 with TRBJ1-1; tentatively, D is TRBD1 (6 bases). The germline V gene has CDR1 SGHAT and CDR2 FQNNGV. With 5 bases removed from V and 7 bases from J, the gap between germline ends came to 14 bases. This CDR3 spans 13 amino acids. CDR3 nucleotide sequence: TGTGCCAGCAGCGCCCAGGGGATCGGTGAAGCTTTCTTT. Translated, it gives CASSAQGIGEAFF.

This clone was seen only a few times. The chain has TRBV10-3 and TRBJ2-1, with 9 positions matching TRBD2. Germline V gives CDR1 ENHRY, CDR2 SYGVKD. The junction had 13 bases not matched to a gene; V was cut back by 9 bases and J by 7 bases. The CDR3 is 15 amino acids. Here the CDR3 DNA reads TGTGCCATTAGAGGGCTAGCGGGAATGGGGAATGAGCAGTTCTTC. Amino acids: CAIRGLAGMGNEQFF.

Comments on this clone: The germline gene is not matched at one end of the junction; a read error may be the cause. The V call is TRBV29-1, the J call TRBJ2-6; D might be TRBD2 (5 bases). This CDR3 has 15 amino acids. The germline CDR1 and CDR2 sequences are SQVTM and ANQGSEA. The DNA of the CDR3 is TGCAGCGTCGAAGTCGGGAACTTTGGGGCCAACGTCCTGACTTTC. Its translation: CSVEVGNFGANVLTF.

This clone was picked up a small number of times. The chain is built from TRBV7-9 and TRBJ1-3; tentatively, D is TRBD1 (5 bases). The CDR3 sequence is 15 residues long. V was cut by 7 bases and J by 2 bases, with 15 bases left in between. Germline CDR1 is SEHNR and CDR2 is FQNEAQ (reference sequence). The CDR3 loop is CASTDRDRPGNTIYF. The CDR3 DNA is TGTGCCAGCACCGATAGGGACCGACCTGGAAACACCATATATTTT.

This chain uses TRBV7-2 with TRBJ2-7, with TRBD2 as a possible D gene (6 bases). Trimming stripped 8 bases from V and 4 bases from J, with 18 bases between. The CDR3 length is 14 residues. Germline CDR1 is SGHTA and CDR2 is FQGNSA. CDR3 sequence: CASATEAGSYEQYF. CDR3 bases: TGTGCCAGCGCGACCGAGGCGGGATCTTACGAGCAGTACTTC. Together with reference TRBV7-2 and TRBJ2-7, the CDR3 gives the full variable domain: GAGVSQSPSNKVTEKGKDVELRCDPISGHTALYWYRQSLGQGLEFLIYFQGNSAPDKSGLPSDRFSAERTGGSVSTLTIQRTQQEDSAVYLCASATEAGSYEQYFGPGTRLTVT.

The chain is built from TRBV7-9 and TRBJ1-5; D unclear. Trimming took 1 base from V and 7 from J, leaving 8 bases between them. The CDR3 runs 13 residues. In germline, CDR1 is SEHNR, CDR2 FQNEAQ (reference sequence). CDR3 DNA: TGTGCCAGCAGCTTAGGCGTCTCCCAGCCCCAGCATTTT. This sequence encodes CASSLGVSQPQHF.

Turning to this clone: This same CDR3 is encoded by further DNA sequences in the sample. This chain connects TRBV5-6 to TRBJ2-1; 11 bases are shared with TRBD2. After removal of 5 bases from V and 2 bases from J, the junction contained 6 bases not matched to a gene. CDR3 length equals 16 residues. The germline gives CDR1 SGHDT, CDR2 YYEEEE. The CDR3 coding sequence is TGTGCCAGCAGTCCCGGTAGCGGGAGGGCCTACAATGAGCAGTTCTTC. Encoded protein: CASSPGSGRAYNEQFF.

The chain uses TRBV7-2 and TRBJ2-5; D uncertain. Germline assignment: CDR1 SGHTA and CDR2 FQGNSA. Trimming left V 2 bases short and J 0 bases short, with 7 bases between. This CDR3 has 14 amino acids. CDR3 loop: CASSLRRNQETQYF. Written as DNA, the CDR3 is TGTGCCAGCAGCTTAAGGCGAAACCAAGAGACCCAGTACTTC.

This chain uses TRBV7-2 with TRBJ2-1, with 9 bases matching TRBD2. The junction had 6 bases not matched to a gene; V was cut back by 1 base and J by 5 bases. The length of the CDR3 is 16 residues. CDR1 is SGHTA, CDR2 FQGNSA, per germline. CDR3: CASSLVAGGPHNEQFF. The CDR3 coding sequence is TGTGCCAGCAGCTTAGTTGCGGGAGGGCCCCACAATGAGCAGTTCTTC. The whole variable domain, filled in from reference TRBV7-2 and TRBJ2-1, reads GAGVSQSPSNKVTEKGKDVELRCDPISGHTALYWYRQSLGQGLEFLIYFQGNSAPDKSGLPSDRFSAERTGGSVSTLTIQRTQQEDSAVYLCASSLVAGGPHNEQFFGPGTRLTVL.

This clone was observed a handful of times. CDR3 sequence reads: CARRRENTEAFF. CDR3 DNA: TGTGCCCGTCGGAGGGAGAACACTGAAGCTTTCTTT. The genes are TRBV30 and TRBJ1-1, with D unclear. Germline assignment: CDR1 GTSNPN and CDR2 SVGIG (reference sequence). The CDR3 covers 12 residues. Trimming cost V 8 bases and J 1 base, with 11 bases left between them.

In this sample, this clone turned up a few times. V usage is TRBV29-1 and J usage is TRBJ1-1, with D tentatively TRBD1 (5 bases). The CDR3 loop spans 12 amino acids. Germline values: CDR1 SQVTM, CDR2 ANQGSEA. Trimming pared 7 bases from V and 6 bases from J, leaving 15 bases between. CDR3 sequence reads: CSGDPGLAEAFF. In nucleotides, the CDR3 is TGCAGCGGGGATCCGGGGCTGGCTGAAGCTTTCTTT.

In nucleotides, the CDR3 is TGTGCCAGCAGCTCGGGGGGGCTAGCGGAGACCCAGTACTTC. Translation gives CASSSGGLAETQYF. The chain has TRBV7-7 and TRBJ2-5, with 8 bases lining up with TRBD2. The CDR3 totals 14 residues. V gave up 4 bases and J gave up 5 bases; unmatched junction bases: 6. Germline V gene sequence: CDR1 SSHAT, CDR2 FNYEAQ (reference sequence). The full variable domain, completed using reference TRBV7-7 and TRBJ2-5, is GAGVSQSPRYKVTKRGQDVTLRCDPISSHATLYWYQQALGQGPEFLTYFNYEAQPDKSGLPSDRFSAERPEGSISTLTIQRTEQRDSAMYRCASSSGGLAETQYFGPGTRLLVL.

The chain joins TRBV15 to TRBJ2-3, with a tentative D call TRBD2 (6 bases). CDR1 is LNHNV, CDR2 YYDKDF, per germline (reference sequence). V was trimmed by 3 bases and J by 0 bases, leaving 13 bases between them. The CDR3 is made up of 16 amino acids. CDR3 DNA: TGTGCCACCAGCAGGGGGGTAGCGGAGAGCACAGATACGCAGTATTTT. It codes for CATSRGVAESTDTQYF. The full variable domain, with the rest looked up from reference TRBV15 and TRBJ2-3, is DAMVIQNPRYQVTQFGKPVTLSCSQTLNHNVMYWYQQKSSQAPKLLFHYYDKDFNNEADTPDNFQSRRPNTSFCFLDIRSPGLGDTAMYLCATSRGVAESTDTQYFGPGTRLTVL.

In its sample, this clone was seen once. V gene TRBV29-1 combines with J gene TRBJ2-7; TRBD1 aligns across 7 bases. Germline V gene data show CDR1 as SQVTM and CDR2 as ANQGSEA. Trimming cost V 5 bases and J 3 bases; bases outside gene matches: 7. The CDR3 is made up of 13 amino acids. This chain's CDR3 is CSVSYRGGYEQYF. CDR3 bases: TGCAGCGTTTCTTACAGGGGCGGCTACGAGCAGTACTTC.

This clone was seen a handful of times. This chain joins TRBV27 and TRBJ2-7; possible D gene TRBD1, 6 bases. The CDR3 contains 14 residues. The germline CDR1 and CDR2 sequences are MNHEY and SMNVEV (reference sequence). V lost 3 bases and J lost 6, with 15 bases in between. The CDR3 spells CASSFTRGSSEQYF. DNA of the CDR3: TGTGCCAGCAGTTTTACCAGGGGATCGTCCGAGCAGTACTTC.

This clone was picked up a small number of times. The CDR3 nucleotides are TGCGCCAGCAACTCGGGACAGGCGAGAGAGCAGTACTTC. Protein: CASNSGQAREQYF. V usage is TRBV5-1 and J usage is TRBJ2-7; 8 nucleotides agree with TRBD1. J gave up 7 bases and V 6 bases, and 9 bases lay outside the gene matches. This CDR3 region has 13 residues. Per the germline V gene, CDR1 is SGHRS and CDR2 is YFSETQ.

The chain combines TRBV18 with TRBJ2-5; a possible D gene is TRBD1 (6 bases). V shed 4 bases and J shed 4 bases, with 19 bases lying between them. Germline V lookup: CDR1 KGHSH, CDR2 LQKENI. This CDR3 contains 16 residues. The DNA for the CDR3 is TGTGCCAGCTCACTACAGATGTCAGGGGTAGGAGAGACCCAGTACTTC. Translation: CASSLQMSGVGETQYF.

The rearrangement links TRBV30 to TRBJ2-7; TRBD2 matches at 8 bases. Germline lookup yields CDR1 GTSNPN and CDR2 SVGIG (reference sequence). Trimming cost V 1 base and J 4 bases; bases outside gene matches: 9. The CDR3 is 15 residues long. In nucleotides, the CDR3 is TGTGCCTGGAGTGCGGGAGGGCATAGTGGGTACGAGCAGTACTTC. Protein sequence: CAWSAGGHSGYEQYF.

The chain combines TRBV5-8 with TRBJ1-2; 9 nucleotides align to TRBD1. The CDR3 sequence is 13 residues long. V shed 7 bases, J shed 8 bases, and the junction held 9 bases outside the gene matches. The germline CDR1 and CDR2 sequences are SGHTS and YDEGEE. In DNA form, the CDR3 reads TGTGCCAGCCGGGACAGGGCGACTTGGGGCTACACCTTC. Protein sequence: CASRDRATWGYTF.

V is TRBV2 and J is TRBJ1-5, with D possibly being TRBD1 (6 bases). Germline-derived CDR1 and CDR2 are SNHLY and FYNNEI. Trimming left V 4 bases short and J 10 bases short, with 8 bases between. CDR3 length: 11 amino acids. CDR3 sequence reads: CASSVQGPQHF. CDR3 bases: TGTGCCAGCAGTGTACAGGGTCCCCAGCATTTT. The full variable domain, with the rest looked up from reference TRBV2 and TRBJ1-5, is EPEVTQTPSHQVTQMGQEVILRCVPISNHLYFYWYRQILGQKVEFLVSFYNNEISEKSEIFDDQFSVERPDGSNFTLKIRSTKLEDSAMYFCASSVQGPQHFGDGTRLSIL.